This T cell receptor (beta chain) derives from a study of shared clonotypes between healthy human individuals (dated by TCRdb to about 2020). Regarding the study in general: Three men and two women, aged 18 to 49 years, made up the cohort. To increase sequencing depth and limit assay-specific biases, TCR repertoire library preparation and sequencing were carried out by different laboratories using diverse techniques. The study deeply sequenced blood TCR repertoires of five healthy adults to estimate repertoire size and the extent of clonotype sharing between individuals. For each donor, three plates each were used for CD4 naive and CD4 memory, two plates were used for CD8 naive, and one plate was used for CD8 memory. Between about 0.8 and 8.9 billion PBMCs per donor were obtained by leukapheresis. Study-wide conclusions, independent of this receptor: Sampling was restricted to blood, and TCR repertoires in tissues likely differ from the TCR repertoires found in blood. Estimated clonotype richness was generally larger for naive than for memory subsets. Based on pairwise subsampling, the degree of clonotype sharing among donors was expected to be affected by sequencing depth. Compared with non-shared clonotypes, clonotypes shared by all four sorted-subset donors had higher generation probabilities. Sharing across four donors was observed for around 4.8% of naive CD4, less than 4% of naive CD8, 2.3% of memory CD4, and about 0.4% of memory CD8 clonotypes. Incomplete sequencing was indicated by rarefaction of sorted-subset datasets, despite the large sequencing depth. The small number of donors limited the genetic and exposure-history diversity represented.

In its sample, this clone was seen once. The antigen it recognizes is unknown. The input lacks base qualities; no much larger clone sits a single base away. Other nucleotide sequences from this sample produce the same CDR3. For the CD8 naive samples, CD45RO-negative cells were positively selected for CCR7, yielding a CD45RA+CCR7+ population from which TemRA cells were excluded. The donors were healthy, HIV-negative adults with no recently reported acute infections or vaccinations. Every donor was a Caucasian adult residing in Nashville, Tennessee, USA. Blood was collected by leukapheresis, and PBMCs were isolated by Ficoll-Histopaque density gradient centrifugation and then cryopreserved in liquid nitrogen vapor phase. Analytical flow cytometry was used to check the purity and quantity of each magnetically sorted T cell population. Each sorted fraction had its genomic DNA isolated and then quantified by UV absorbance on a Nanodrop 2000c.

TCR CDR3 regions were amplified from genomic DNA by multiplex PCR using the deep immunoSEQ assay. Extracted genomic DNA from each cell subset was spread evenly across all wells of several immunoSEQ 96-well plates, with each plate serving as a replicate. Each replicate PCR for sorted subsets received about 210 ng genomic DNA, equal to some 32,000 T cell genomes. The purified libraries were quantified using a Qubit 3.0 fluorometer, sized with a Bioanalyzer 2100, and then quantified again using the KAPA Library Quantification kit. A separate single-read 150-cycle Illumina NextSeq 550 flow cell was used to sequence each immunoSEQ 96-well plate. The authors' analysis ran thus. Because the immunoSEQ output included only junctional sequences and no quality scores, the filtering could not be the same as the filtering used for full-length reads. Sequences were annotated with PyIR, a Python wrapper for IgBLAST v1.9, using IMGT germline references to assign V/J genes and CDR3. Reads were removed for weak V/J assignments (E-value above 1e-6), missing CDR3, stop codons, out-of-frame junctions, or ambiguous translated residues. V3J clonotypes were defined as sequences sharing an identical inferred V gene, J gene, and CDR3 amino acid sequence. Percentage overlap between repertoires was computed as shared unique clonotypes divided by the size of the smaller repertoire. Repertoire richness was assessed with RTK rarefaction, the Chao1 estimator, and Recon v2.1 estimates of unobserved clonotypes. For all TCRbeta clonotypes obtained by the gDNA method from a handful of donors, generation probabilities were computed with OLGA. Imported from immuneACCESS, the table was reduced by TCRdb to in-frame sequences with V and J called. These copies leave out some clones; in studies compared against another copy, an unresolved V gene accounts for under half, and the cause of the remainder is not known. V and J calls and clone size are given by that table; D and trimming were obtained from the DNA. For this sample the table gives under 1 million clones, of which roughly 92% were detected only once. The ten largest account for about 25% of the sample.

The sample was naive CD8+ T cells sorted from blood. Explained via the paper, the cell subset or site label denotes: CD45RA+CCR7+. This sequence was found in a man aged 25 to 40 in good health.

The DNA sequence is given as TGTGCCAGCAGTGATGGGGGGACTGAAGCTTTCTTT. Its translation reads: CASSDGGTEAFF. Recombination linked TRBV7-9 to TRBJ1-1; matching of 5 bases hints at TRBD1 as the D gene. V is reduced by 6 bases and J by 5 bases, leaving a spacing of 10 bases between them. The CDR3, from cysteine to phenylalanine, totals 12 residues. This entry keeps only the CDR3 DNA: 36 bases, framed from base 1. Based on the germline V gene (reference sequence), the CDR1 and CDR2 sequences are SEHNR and FQNEAQ. The entire variable domain, with the stretches around the CDR3 drawn from the reference TRBV7-9 and TRBJ1-1 proteins, is DTGVSQNPRHKITKRGQNVTFRCDPISEHNRLYWYRQTLGQGPEFLTYFQNEAQLEKSRLLSDRFSAERPKGSFSTLEIQRTEQGDSAMYLCASSDGGTEAFFGQGTRLTVV.